This paragraph reports one T cell receptor beta chain. In the original workflow: Estimated nucleated cell counts came from reference gene primer amplification. Repertoires were generated with immunoSEQ multiplex PCR, while TCRdb's copy carries only in-frame clones and drops some. The V and J calls and clone size are taken from that table; D and trimming were inferred from the DNA. The sample has about 440,000 clones; roughly 88% are singletons. This entry belongs to a study of blood T cell repertoires in COVID-19. The CDR3 covers 13 residues. Trimming stripped 3 bases from V and 7 bases from J, with 9 bases between. Germline V CDR1 and CDR2: KGHDR, SFDVKD.

The TCR was taken from a woman aged 45 to 65 with COVID-19, enrolled during active disease. The V call is TRBV24-1, the J call TRBJ2-1; D call uncertain. The sample was peripheral blood. The CDR3 spells CATSDPEWNEQFF. Here the CDR3 DNA reads TGTGCCACCAGTGATCCCGAGTGGAATGAGCAGTTCTTC.